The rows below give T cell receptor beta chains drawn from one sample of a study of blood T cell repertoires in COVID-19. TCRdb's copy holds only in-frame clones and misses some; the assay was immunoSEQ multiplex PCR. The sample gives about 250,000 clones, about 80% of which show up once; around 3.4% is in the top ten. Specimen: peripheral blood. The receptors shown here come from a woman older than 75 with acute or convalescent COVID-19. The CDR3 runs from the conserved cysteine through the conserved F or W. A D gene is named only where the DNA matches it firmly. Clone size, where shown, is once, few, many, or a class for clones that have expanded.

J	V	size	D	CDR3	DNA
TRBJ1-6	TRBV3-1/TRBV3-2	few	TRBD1	CASSQGKGQSHF	TGTGCCAGCAGCCAAGGCAAGGGACAGAGCCACTTT
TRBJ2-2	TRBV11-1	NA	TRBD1	CASSLMAGGDTGELFF	TGTGCCAGCAGCTTGATGGCAGGGGGCGACACCGGGGAGCTGTTTTTT
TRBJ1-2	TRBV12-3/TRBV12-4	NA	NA	CASSTTAYYGYTF	TGTGCCAGCAGCACTACGGCGTACTATGGCTACACCTTC
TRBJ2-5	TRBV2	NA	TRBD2	CASNVGGVETQYF	TGTGCCAGCAACGTGGGAGGGGTAGAGACCCAGTACTTC
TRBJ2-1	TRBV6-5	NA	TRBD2	CASSYLAGVNEQFF	TGTGCCAGCAGTTATCTAGCGGGAGTTAATGAGCAGTTCTTC
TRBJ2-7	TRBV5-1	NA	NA	CASSLAQGEGEQYF	TGCGCCAGCAGCTTGGCACAGGGGGAGGGGGAGCAGTACTTC
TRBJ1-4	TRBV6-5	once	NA	CASSPGQTNREKLFF	TGTGCCAGCAGTCCCGGACAGACTAATCGTGAAAAACTGTTTTTT
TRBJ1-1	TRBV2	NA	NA	CASSELGGNTEAFF	TGTGCCAGCAGTGAATTGGGGGGTAACACTGAAGCTTTCTTT
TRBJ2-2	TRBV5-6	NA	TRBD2	CASSRLGASGANTGELFF	TGTGCCAGCAGCCGCTTAGGGGCTAGCGGAGCGAACACCGGGGAGCTGTTTTTT
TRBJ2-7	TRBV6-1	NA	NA	CASSEVTGFYEQYF	TGTGCCAGCAGTGAAGTTACCGGGTTCTACGAGCAGTACTTC
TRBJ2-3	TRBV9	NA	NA	CASSKNGQPSTDTQYF	TGTGCCAGCAGCAAGAACGGACAGCCTAGCACAGATACGCAGTATTTT
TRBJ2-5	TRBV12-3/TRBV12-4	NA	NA	CASSFTDQETQYF	TGTGCCAGCAGTTTCACAGACCAAGAGACCCAGTACTTC
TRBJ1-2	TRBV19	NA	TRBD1	CASSRQGNYGYTF	TGTGCCAGTAGTAGACAGGGGAACTATGGCTACACCTTC
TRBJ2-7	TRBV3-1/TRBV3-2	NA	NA	CASSQFIDEQYF	TGTGCCAGCAGCCAATTTATCGACGAGCAGTACTTC
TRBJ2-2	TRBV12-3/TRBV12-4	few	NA	CASSLAGTGELFF	TGTGCCAGCAGTTTGGCGGGGACCGGGGAGCTGTTTTTT